This record covers a single T cell receptor (beta chain). Its antigen is unidentified. The record originates from a study of response to subunit inactivated influenza vaccine. Findings of the study overall: Authors suggested that a seasonal influenza vaccination recruits few new T cells each time.

TCRdb fed the RT-PCR reads into MiXCR, producing one record per CDR3 protein. This table has around 480,000 distinct CDR3 sequences, about 10% appearing once. This CDR3 comprises 15 residues. CDR1 SGHVS and CDR2 FQNEAQ come from the germline V gene. J lost 11 bases, V lost 5 bases, and 15 bases had no gene match. Sequencing was performed on PBMCs from blood, taken 40 to 50 days after vaccination. The sequence derives from a man in his fifties or sixties who received an inactivated influenza vaccine. This chain connects TRBV7-8 to TRBJ2-1, with TRBD1 matching over 7 bases. CDR3 DNA sequence: TGTGCCAGCAGCACCTACAGGGGCCCAACCCTTCAGCAGTTCTTC. This codes for CASSTYRGPTLQQFF.